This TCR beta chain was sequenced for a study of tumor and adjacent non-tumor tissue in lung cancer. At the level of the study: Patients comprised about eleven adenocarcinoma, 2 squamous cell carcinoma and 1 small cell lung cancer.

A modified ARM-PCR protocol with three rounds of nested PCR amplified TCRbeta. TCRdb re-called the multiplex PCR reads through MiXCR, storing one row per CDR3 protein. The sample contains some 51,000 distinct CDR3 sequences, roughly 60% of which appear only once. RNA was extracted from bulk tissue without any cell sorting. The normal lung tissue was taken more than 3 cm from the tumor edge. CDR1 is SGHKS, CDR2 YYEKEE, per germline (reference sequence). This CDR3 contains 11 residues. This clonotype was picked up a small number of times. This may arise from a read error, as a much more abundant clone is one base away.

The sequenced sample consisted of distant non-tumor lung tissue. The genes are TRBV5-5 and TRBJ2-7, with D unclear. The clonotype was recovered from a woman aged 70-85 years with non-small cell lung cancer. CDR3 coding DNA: TGTGTCAGCAGCGTTGGTTACGAGCAGTACTTC. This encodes CVSSVGYEQYF.